The 28 T cell receptor beta chains below come from one sample, sequenced in a study of blood T cell repertoires in COVID-19. Generated by immunoSEQ multiplex PCR, the TCRdb table keeps only in-frame clones and is missing some. The sample has around 260,000 clones, 70% to 90% seen once. The sequenced sample was PBMCs or T cells enriched from blood (not recorded which). The receptors come from a woman in her 30s who had recovered from COVID-19.

The chain combines TRBV28 with TRBJ1-2; 7 bases match TRBD1. After removal of 6 bases from V and 0 bases from J, the junction contained 7 bases not matched to a gene. The CDR3 is 15 residues long. Germline CDR1 MDHEN, CDR2 SYDVKM. The CDR3 reads CASRVTGTSNYGYTF. In DNA, the CDR3 is TGTGCCAGCAGAGTGACAGGGACATCTAACTATGGCTACACCTTC.

This clone showed up just once. This chain connects TRBV7-2 to TRBJ2-3, with D perhaps matching TRBD2 (5 bases). V lost 5 bases and J lost 10, with 16 bases in between. CDR1 SGHTA and CDR2 FQGNSA come from the germline V gene. The CDR3 consists of 13 residues. CDR3 nucleotides: TGTGCCAGCAGCCGAGGCGACGGGATCGCGCAGTATTTT. It yields the protein CASSRGDGIAQYF.

The J gene is TRBJ2-7, the V gene TRBV3-1 (or the pseudogene TRBV3-2); 7 bases fit TRBD2. Germline V lookup: CDR1 LGHDT, CDR2 YNNKEL (reference sequence). The CDR3 contains 17 residues. The trim removed 1 base at V and 2 bases at J, leaving 11 bases unmatched. CDR3 sequence reads: CASSQVGAGRLAYEQYF. The DNA for the CDR3 is TGTGCCAGCAGCCAAGTAGGAGCGGGGAGACTAGCCTACGAGCAGTACTTC.

The CDR3 region is CASSQGDNRGSYGYTF. The DNA of the CDR3 is TGTGCCAGCAGCCAAGGTGACAACAGGGGGAGTTATGGCTACACCTTC. V usage is TRBV3-1 (or the pseudogene TRBV3-2) and J usage is TRBJ1-2; 8 positions match TRBD1. Germline CDR1 is LGHDT and CDR2 is YNNKEL (reference sequence). This CDR3 comprises 16 residues. V lost 1 base and J lost 5; bases outside the gene matches: 9.

The CDR3 here is CASSLGTKLGGYTF. CDR3 sequence (DNA): TGTGCCAGCAGTCTAGGGACTAAACTCGGTGGCTACACCTTC. This chain uses TRBV28 with TRBJ1-2, with D maybe TRBD1 (5 bases). Trimming cost V 5 bases and J 7 bases, with 17 bases left between them. The germline V gene encodes CDR1 MDHEN and CDR2 SYDVKM. CDR3 length: 14 amino acids.

The rearrangement joins TRBV10-3 to TRBJ1-2, with 9 bases fitting TRBD1. Unmatched junction bases numbered 18, after V lost 5 bases and J lost 5 bases. The CDR3 is 18 residues long. Germline V lookup: CDR1 ENHRY, CDR2 SYGVKD. DNA for the CDR3: TGTGCCATCAGTTCCATGATCCGGGACAGGGAGGCCCAGTATGGCTACACCTTC. Its protein product is CAISSMIRDREAQYGYTF.

The chain links TRBV5-1 to TRBJ2-1; 9 bases are a match to TRBD2. Germline V gene sequence: CDR1 SGHRS, CDR2 YFSETQ. The CDR3 has 15 residues. With V trimmed by 5 bases and J by 4 bases, 7 bases remained unmatched. The CDR3 region is CASSRGTSRYNEQFF. The CDR3 DNA reads TGCGCCAGCAGTCGCGGGACTAGCAGATACAATGAGCAGTTCTTC. Supplemented by reference TRBV5-1 and TRBJ2-1, the full variable domain reads KAGVTQTPRYLIKTRGQQVTLSCSPISGHRSVSWYQQTPGQGLQFLFEYFSETQRNKGNFPGRFSGRQFSNSRSEMNVSTLELGDSALYLCASSRGTSRYNEQFFGPGTRLTVL.

V gene TRBV4-2 combines with J gene TRBJ1-4; TRBD1 aligns across 7 bases. From germline, CDR1 is LGHNA and CDR2 YNFKEQ. The CDR3 extends over 15 amino acids. V shed 0 bases, J shed 7 bases, and the junction held 5 bases outside the gene matches. The CDR3 loop reads CASSQEGTVSEKLFF. CDR3 DNA sequence: TGTGCCAGCAGCCAAGAGGGGACAGTCAGTGAAAAACTGTTTTTT.

The genes are TRBV23-1 and TRBJ2-6; weak D call: TRBD2 (6 bases). TRBV23-1 is an ORF for which the function is uncertain. This CDR3 has 19 residues. Trimming cost V 0 bases and J 0 bases, with 15 bases left between them. The CDR3 nucleotides read TGCGCCAGCAGTCAATCGGAGGGACCCCACCTCTCTGGGGCCAACGTCCTGACTTTC. It encodes CASSQSEGPHLSGANVLTF.

This rearrangement joins TRBV6-1 to TRBJ1-5; 7 nucleotides match TRBD1. J gave up 6 bases and V 1 base, and 9 bases lay outside the gene matches. CDR1 and CDR2 (germline): MNHNS, SASEGT. This CDR3 has 16 amino acids. Here the CDR3 reads CASSEEEGAPGQPQHF. The CDR3 bases are TGTGCCAGCAGTGAAGAGGAGGGGGCGCCCGGTCAGCCCCAGCATTTT.

The V gene is TRBV5-1, the J gene TRBJ2-1; 8 bases map to TRBD2. The CDR3 runs 15 residues. Germline V gene data show CDR1 as SGHRS and CDR2 as YFSETQ. Trimming took 6 bases from V and 8 from J; bases not matched to a gene: 13. CDR3 loop: CASTPSRGRIDEQFF. The CDR3 DNA follows: TGCGCCAGCACACCTTCTCGCGGGAGGATAGATGAGCAGTTCTTC.

The chain employs TRBV30 and TRBJ1-1; 8 bases agree with TRBD1. This CDR3 has 18 residues. From germline, CDR1 is GTSNPN and CDR2 SVGIG (reference sequence). V lost 5 bases to trimming and J lost 0 bases; unmatched junction nucleotides: 17. For the CDR3, the DNA is TGTGCCTGGGGTCGGTCGGCAGGGGGCCAAAGAATGAACACTGAAGCTTTCTTT. Its protein product is CAWGRSAGGQRMNTEAFF.

This chain links TRBV27 with TRBJ2-5; tentatively, D is TRBD2 (6 bases). The V gene lost 8 bases and the J gene lost 4 bases, with 11 bases spanning the gap. Germline V gives CDR1 MNHEY, CDR2 SMNVEV (reference sequence). The CDR3 runs 12 residues. The CDR3 protein is CASAGAGETQYF. Written as DNA, the CDR3 is TGTGCCAGCGCCGGAGCGGGAGAGACCCAGTACTTC.

This clone occurred a few times. The rearrangement uses TRBV27 and TRBJ1-6; 7 bases match TRBD1. Per germline, CDR1 MNHEY and CDR2 SMNVEV (reference sequence). This CDR3 region has 15 residues. J gave up 7 bases and V 2 bases, and 5 bases lay outside the gene matches. The CDR3 is CASSLKGQKNSPLHF. CDR3 nucleotides: TGTGCCAGCAGTTTAAAGGGACAGAAAAATTCACCCCTCCACTTT.

The V call is TRBV7-8, the J call TRBJ1-6, with 9 nucleotides matching TRBD1. CDR1 SGHVS and CDR2 FQNEAQ come from the germline V gene. This CDR3 has 15 amino acids. V trimming: 1 base; J trimming: 9 bases; junction bases outside the gene matches: 4. In DNA form, the CDR3 reads TGTGCCAGCAGCTTAGAGGGACAGGGAGGTTCACCCCTCCACTTT. This sequence encodes CASSLEGQGGSPLHF.

V usage is TRBV19 and J usage is TRBJ2-7; 7 bases fit TRBD1. The CDR3 contains 15 residues. Trimming at V came to 6 bases and at J to 3 bases, leaving 11 bases not matched to a gene. The germline V gene has CDR1 LNHDA and CDR2 SQIVND (reference sequence). The CDR3 sequence is CASSEDRAAYYEQYF. Here the CDR3 DNA reads TGTGCCAGTAGCGAAGACAGGGCGGCCTACTACGAGCAGTACTTC.

The CDR3 sequence: CASSSKNLDRQETQYF. The DNA for the CDR3 is TGTGCCAGCAGTTCAAAAAACCTGGACAGACAAGAGACCCAGTACTTC. The chain employs TRBV6-5 and TRBJ2-5; D is perhaps TRBD1 (6 bases). CDR1 is MNHEY and CDR2 is SVGAGI in the germline V gene. The CDR3 contains 16 residues. The ends were cut back, 4 bases at V and 2 bases at J, with 17 bases in the middle.

The gene calls are TRBV2 and TRBJ1-1; D might be TRBD1 (6 bases). Trimming left V 8 bases short and J 10 bases short, with 26 bases between. Per germline, CDR1 SNHLY and CDR2 FYNNEI. There are 15 residues in the CDR3. The DNA for the CDR3 is TGTGCCAGCCGGGGGGCTGGGGCCCCATCCTTAGCAGCTTTCTTT. Protein product: CASRGAGAPSLAAFF.

This sequence joins TRBV28 and TRBJ2-7, with a tentative D call TRBD2 (6 bases). The CDR3 extends over 14 amino acids. Germline V CDR1 and CDR2: MDHEN, SYDVKM. The V end was cut by 1 base, the J end by 5 bases, with 12 bases between. This CDR3 is CASSLFIGGNEQYF. For the CDR3, the DNA is TGTGCCAGCAGTTTATTCATCGGGGGTAACGAGCAGTACTTC.

The chain links TRBV7-9 to TRBJ2-5; 12 bases are shared with TRBD2. Trimming took 0 bases from V and 4 from J; bases not matched to a gene: 6. The CDR3 is 17 amino acids. The germline V gene has CDR1 SEHNR and CDR2 FQNEAQ (reference sequence). The CDR3 DNA reads TGTGCCAGCAGCTTAGCGCGGGCTAGCGGGGGGGCAGAGACCCAGTACTTC. It translates to CASSLARASGGAETQYF.

This clone was detected once. The rearrangement joins TRBV11-2 to TRBJ1-6; 8 bases are shared with TRBD1. The germline V gene encodes CDR1 SGHAT and CDR2 FQNNGV. The CDR3 is 15 amino acids. The J segment lost 7 bases and the V segment lost 6 bases, leaving 8 bases of the junction unmatched. The CDR3 bases are TGTGCCAGCAGGTACGGGGACAGGAACAATTCACCCCTCCACTTT. This translates into CASRYGDRNNSPLHF. The full variable domain, completed using reference TRBV11-2 and TRBJ1-6, is EAGVAQSPRYKIIEKRQSVAFWCNPISGHATLYWYQQILGQGPKLLIQFQNNGVVDDSQLPKDRFSAERLKGVDSTLKIQPAKLEDSAVYLCASRYGDRNNSPLHFGNGTRLTVT.

The V call is TRBV3-1 (or the pseudogene TRBV3-2), the J call TRBJ1-1; 9 bases agree with TRBD1. Germline V gene sequence: CDR1 LGHDT, CDR2 YNNKEL (reference sequence). The CDR3 runs 14 residues. Trimming cost V 4 bases and J 7 bases; bases outside gene matches: 7. The CDR3 spells CASSPGQGWGEAFF. CDR3 nucleotides: TGTGCCAGCAGCCCGGGACAGGGATGGGGTGAAGCTTTCTTT.

This clone came up once. The CDR3: CSVGFRVANTEAFF. The CDR3 coding sequence is TGCAGCGTTGGATTCAGGGTTGCGAACACTGAAGCTTTCTTT. V gene TRBV29-1 combines with J gene TRBJ1-1; tentative D call: TRBD1 (5 bases). The V and J ends lost 4 bases and 1 base respectively, with 13 bases between them. CDR1 is SQVTM, CDR2 ANQGSEA, per germline. This CDR3 region has 14 residues.

CDR3 loop: CATSRDRLNQPQHF. CDR3 coding DNA: TGTGCCACCTCCCGGGACAGACTAAACCAGCCCCAGCATTTT. The chain carries TRBV15 and TRBJ1-5; 7 bases match TRBD1. This CDR3 has 14 amino acids. The germline gives CDR1 LNHNV, CDR2 YYDKDF (reference sequence). Trimming at V came to 8 bases and at J to 7 bases, leaving 11 bases not matched to a gene.

The rearrangement joins TRBV7-9 to TRBJ2-7; 7 bases are a match to TRBD1. Trimming cost V 5 bases and J 2 bases; bases outside gene matches: 6. The CDR3 sequence is 14 residues long. In germline, CDR1 is SEHNR, CDR2 FQNEAQ (reference sequence). The CDR3 sequence is CASSLGQATYEQYF. As DNA, the CDR3 is TGTGCCAGCAGCCTTGGACAGGCAACCTACGAGCAGTACTTC.

This chain uses TRBV21-1 with TRBJ1-2. TRBV21-1 has pseudogene status. The CDR3 runs to 16 residues. Here the CDR3 DNA reads TGTGCCAGCAGCAATGAAGGAGGGGATCGTGCAGATGGCTACACCTTC. Protein sequence: CASSNEGGDRADGYTF.

This clone was seen just once. The V gene is TRBV27, the J gene TRBJ1-5; D not certain. CDR1 and CDR2 (germline): MNHEY, SMNVEV (reference sequence). The CDR3 loop spans 16 amino acids. The V and J ends lost 0 bases and 0 bases respectively, with 9 bases between them. The CDR3: CASSLSLSNSNQPQHF. DNA for the CDR3: TGTGCCAGCAGTTTATCGTTGAGTAATAGCAATCAGCCCCAGCATTTT.

The chain carries TRBV15 and TRBJ1-2, with D unclear. Trimming removed 0 bases from V and 4 bases from J, with 12 bases in between. Germline assignment: CDR1 LNHNV and CDR2 YYDKDF (reference sequence). The CDR3 spans 15 residues. The CDR3 coding sequence is TGTGCCACCAGCAGAGATAGTGGATCAGGCTATGGCTACACCTTC. Protein product: CATSRDSGSGYGYTF.